The following is a TCR beta chain sequence with its context. The antigen remains undetermined. These data originate in a study of T cell repertoires in cytomegalovirus infection. The overall study: In the study, CMV epitopes included recently identified HLA-C-restricted and well-studied HLA-B-restricted ones. CMV infection and matching HLA type were both indicated by public TCR beta signatures.

The ends were cut back, 6 bases at V and 3 bases at J, with 14 bases in the middle. Germline V gene data show CDR1 as LNHDA and CDR2 as SQIVND (reference sequence). CDR3 length: 15 residues. Study results and caveats: CMV-specific TCR beta clonotypes restricted by HLA-C were the ones dominating the ex vivo response. Using cumulative public TCR beta family frequency, the authors identified those who carried CMV together with the relevant HLA.

TCRdb re-called the reads through MiXCR, storing one row per CDR3 protein. The top ten hold roughly 47% of the sample, which has over 120,000 distinct CDR3 sequences, 25% to 35% seen once. This sequence was found in a human donor in good health (CMV status not recorded). Some clones in this sample may be carry-over from other donors' samples. The chain has TRBV19 and TRBJ1-4; no clear D. The specimen was CD8+ T cells from cultured PBMCs, collected from culture after CMV antigen stimulation. In DNA, the CDR3 is TGTGCCAGTAGCAGCGCCCGGAGCTCTAATGAAAAACTGTTTTTT. This encodes CASSSARSSNEKLFF.